This passage covers 5 T cell receptor beta chains from one sample sequenced in a study of glioma-infiltrating T cells. Using RNA template, CDR3s of TCR alpha and beta were amplified with iRepertoire arm-PCR. TCRdb redid the calling of the multiplex PCR reads with MiXCR, one entry per CDR3 protein. The sample contains 400,000 or so distinct CDR3 sequences, 41% of which appear only once. Sequencing was done on a sample of glioma tissue, nonneoplastic brain tissue, or PBMCs (not recorded which). The receptors originated from a human donor with low-grade glioma or glioblastoma, undergoing nonglioma brain surgery, or in good health (not recorded which).

The chain carries TRBV28 and TRBJ1-5; 10 positions agree with TRBD1. The CDR3 has 16 residues. CDR1 is MDHEN and CDR2 is SYDVKM in the germline V gene. V trimming: 3 bases; J trimming: 3 bases; junction bases outside the gene matches: 5. CDR3 bases: TGTGCCAGCAGTTTGCTCGGACAGGGGGACAATCAGCCCCAGCATTTT. Amino acid sequence: CASSLLGQGDNQPQHF.

As for this clonotype: This may stem from a read error, because a much larger clone lies one nucleotide away. The CDR3 is CAGSPGRDEQYF. The CDR3 DNA follows: TGTGCCGGCAGTCCTGGGAGGGACGAGCAGTACTTC. The chain employs TRBV28 and TRBJ2-7, with 7 nucleotides matching TRBD2. The CDR3 loop spans 12 amino acids. Germline CDR1 and CDR2: MDHEN and SYDVKM.

This clonotype was observed a handful of times. The chain is built from TRBV4-1 and TRBJ1-1; D gene uncertain. Per germline, CDR1 MGHRA and CDR2 YSYEKL. Trimming pared 1 base from V and 1 base from J, leaving 4 bases between. CDR3 size: 13 residues. CDR3 protein: CASSQGTNTEAFF. DNA for the CDR3: TGCGCCAGCAGCCAAGGAACGAACACTGAAGCTTTCTTT.

About this clonotype itself: A read error may be the cause here, since a much bigger clone is one base away. The CDR3 end shows no conserved phenylalanine or tryptophan, and so a read error is likely. This CDR3 is CASRTSTTSYEQYL. CDR3 DNA sequence: TGTGCCAGCAGGACCTCGACTACTTCCTACGAGCAGTACCTC. This chain uses TRBV27 with TRBJ2-7, with D possibly being TRBD2 (5 bases). The CDR3 runs 14 residues. Germline assignment: CDR1 MNHEY and CDR2 SMNVEV (reference sequence). V lost 6 bases and J 1 base, leaving 13 bases between the germline ends.

Note on this clonotype: Sequence at one end of the junction differs from germline and may be a read error. The chain has TRBV6-1 and TRBJ2-1; 7 positions agree with TRBD2. This CDR3 is built from 16 residues. CDR1 is MNHNS and CDR2 is SASEGT in the germline V gene. CDR3 DNA: TGTGCCAGCAGTCCACTCCTCGGGGAGGGTCAGGGTGAGCAGTCCTTC. Translated, it gives CASSPLLGEGQGEQSF.